These 7 T cell receptor beta chains came from one sample sequenced in a study of blood T cell repertoires in COVID-19. The protocol was immunoSEQ multiplex PCR, while the TCRdb copy is restricted to in-frame clones and leaves out a portion. The table lists more than 85,000 clones, 87% of them singletons, with about a sixth in the top ten. The sequencing input was peripheral blood. The receptors here all came from a human donor in a cohort sampled during active COVID-19.

The chain is built from TRBV7-9 and TRBJ1-1; D is uncertain. CDR1 is SEHNR and CDR2 is FQNEAQ in the germline V gene (reference sequence). The CDR3 is 13 residues long. V lost 10 bases and J 0 bases, leaving 12 bases between the germline ends. CDR3 DNA: TGTGCCACCCTATATGAACTGAACACTGAAGCTTTCTTT. Protein product: CATLYELNTEAFF. Together with reference TRBV7-9 and TRBJ1-1, the CDR3 gives the full variable domain: DTGVSQNPRHKITKRGQNVTFRCDPISEHNRLYWYRQTLGQGPEFLTYFQNEAQLEKSRLLSDRFSAERPKGSFSTLEIQRTEQGDSAMYLCATLYELNTEAFFGQGTRLTVV.

This chain joins TRBV4-1 and TRBJ1-1, with 7 bases that match TRBD1. Germline assignment: CDR1 MGHRA and CDR2 YSYEKL. The CDR3 has 13 amino acids. With V trimmed by 3 bases and J by 6 bases, 4 bases remained unmatched. The DNA for the CDR3 is TGCGCCAGCAGCCATAGGGGGCAGTCTGAAGCTTTCTTT. Its translation is CASSHRGQSEAFF.

The genes are TRBV3-1 (or the pseudogene TRBV3-2) and TRBJ1-2; the match to TRBD1 covers 11 bases. CDR3 length: 15 residues. The V and J ends lost 1 base and 10 bases, in that order; junction bases with no gene match: 8. Germline values: CDR1 LGHDT, CDR2 YNNKEL (reference sequence). This CDR3 reads CASSQAGQGALHYTF. The CDR3 region has the DNA TGTGCCAGCAGCCAAGCAGGACAGGGGGCTCTCCACTACACCTTC.

The chain combines TRBV7-2 with TRBJ2-1, with 7 bases that match TRBD1. This CDR3 region has 13 residues. Per germline, CDR1 SGHTA and CDR2 FQGNSA. The V and J ends lost 5 bases and 10 bases, in that order; junction bases with no gene match: 8. CDR3 in amino acids: CASSTHRGSEQFF. CDR3 bases: TGTGCCAGCAGCACGCACAGGGGTTCAGAGCAGTTCTTC.

The CDR3 coding sequence is TGTGCCAGCAGCGGAGGGCCGTTTGCTCCGAAAGAAGCTTTCTTT. It codes for CASSGGPFAPKEAFF. The chain combines TRBV9 with TRBJ1-1; no definite D call. Trimming removed 3 bases from V and 8 bases from J, with 20 bases in between. Germline V lookup: CDR1 SGDLS, CDR2 YYNGEE. The CDR3 is made up of 15 amino acids.

The chain carries TRBV7-9 and TRBJ1-2; TRBD1 is a possible D gene (5 bases). Germline values: CDR1 SEHNR, CDR2 FQNEAQ (reference sequence). The CDR3 extends over 13 amino acids. Trimming cost V 5 bases and J 0 bases, with 7 bases left between them. The CDR3 spells CASSQTANYGYTF. CDR3 nucleotide sequence: TGTGCCAGCAGCCAGACAGCTAACTATGGCTACACCTTC.

The rearrangement uses TRBV28 and TRBJ1-4; D remains unclear. V dropped 7 bases and J dropped 5 bases, with 11 bases sitting between them. Germline V gives CDR1 MDHEN, CDR2 SYDVKM. The CDR3 is 13 amino acids. The CDR3 spells CASIERGNEKLFF. CDR3 nucleotide sequence: TGTGCCAGCATCGAGCGAGGGAATGAAAAACTGTTTTTT.